This T cell receptor (beta chain) was captured in a study of glioma-infiltrating T cells after dendritic cell vaccination. Background on the study: Dendritic cells derived from monocytes and pulsed with autologous tumor lysate formed the vaccine.

Primers: 60 V beta forward and 13 J beta reverse. Produced via immunoSEQ multiplex PCR; TCRdb's table is partial and in-frame only. Among roughly 90,000 clones listed, 86% were seen once. CDR1 and CDR2 (germline): MNHNS, SASEGT. CDR3 length: 15 amino acids. Trimming stripped 7 bases from V and 2 bases from J, with 18 bases between. The V gene is TRBV6-1, the J gene TRBJ2-7; weak D call: TRBD2 (6 bases). This receptor was obtained from a human donor with glioblastoma. Sequencing was performed on blood, taken before dendritic cell vaccination. CDR3 coding DNA: TGTGCCAGCAAAGAGGACTACCTGTTCACCTACGAGCAGTACTTC. It is translated as CASKEDYLFTYEQYF.